This T cell receptor beta chain was recorded in a study of human T cells and chemical hapten exposure. Study-level information: Skin of the upper inner arm, 2 cm by 2 cm, received 2% DPC for sensitization. Variability of per-sample TCR yields stemmed mainly from small differences in pooled library volume. Weekly administration of diphenylcyclopropenone to the scalp of patients continued throughout the approximately 24-week study.

Per the original methods: Samples had a median of about 95,000 TCRs, ranging roughly 20,000 to 750,000. TCRdb re-analysed the RACE reads in MiXCR, keeping a single row per CDR3 protein. TCRdb assigned the V and J calls; the authors' analysis was not used. The data hold about 140,000 distinct CDR3 sequences, with approximately 10% observed a single time. The sample's time point: patch test 2, 6 weeks after DPC sensitization. The sample's treatment: therapeutic diphenylcyclopropenone sensitization with weekly scalp DPC. This clonotype was obtained from a woman aged 50 to 65 with alopecia areata. Some clones in this sample may be carry-over from other donors' samples. Material: whole blood, obtained in connection with sensitization to the hapten diphenylcyclopropenone (DPC).

In DNA form, the CDR3 reads TGTGCCAGCAGCCAAGATGGCAGGGCCTCCTCTGGAAACACCATATATTTT. As protein: CASSQDGRASSGNTIYF. The chain recombines TRBV4-2 with TRBJ1-3; TRBD1 is a possible D gene (5 bases). The CDR3 extends over 17 amino acids. V lost 0 bases and J lost 0, with 12 bases in between. Germline V lookup: CDR1 LGHNA, CDR2 YNFKEQ.